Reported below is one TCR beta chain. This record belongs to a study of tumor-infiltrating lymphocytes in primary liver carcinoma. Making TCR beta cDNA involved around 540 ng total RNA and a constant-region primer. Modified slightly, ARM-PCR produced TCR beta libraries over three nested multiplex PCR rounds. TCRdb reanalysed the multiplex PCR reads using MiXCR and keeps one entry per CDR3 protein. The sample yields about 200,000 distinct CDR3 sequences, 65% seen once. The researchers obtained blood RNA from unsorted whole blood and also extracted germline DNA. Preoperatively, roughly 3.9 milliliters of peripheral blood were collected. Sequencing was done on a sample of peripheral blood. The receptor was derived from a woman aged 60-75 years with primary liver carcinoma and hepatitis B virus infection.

In DNA, the CDR3 is TGCAGCATTGGTAGTTACGGGGCCAACGTCCTGACTTTC. Protein: CSIGSYGANVLTF. The rearrangement links TRBV29-1 to TRBJ2-6; no reliable D call. Trimming stripped 8 bases from V and 4 bases from J, with 12 bases between. This CDR3 contains 13 residues. Germline values: CDR1 SQVTM, CDR2 ANQGSEA.